One sample yielded the 28 T cell receptor beta chains listed below, sequenced in a study of blood T cell repertoires in COVID-19. TCRdb's table, derived via immunoSEQ multiplex PCR, lists solely in-frame clones and lacks some. This sample has roughly 250,000 clones, with approximately 85% found just once. The sample consisted of peripheral blood. The source of these receptors is a human donor with COVID-19, enrolled during active disease. The donor label of this sample is uncertain.

This clone was observed a few times. The rearrangement uses TRBV11-2 and TRBJ2-7; tentative D call: TRBD2 (6 bases). The CDR3 covers 15 residues. Trimming left V 0 bases short and J 1 base short, with 10 bases between. The germline V gene has CDR1 SGHAT and CDR2 FQNNGV. The chain's CDR3 is CASSLDPGRSYEQYF. Here the CDR3 DNA reads TGTGCCAGCAGCTTAGATCCAGGGAGGTCCTACGAGCAGTACTTC.

The chain joins TRBV30 to TRBJ1-6; 7 positions agree with TRBD1. Germline CDR1 and CDR2: GTSNPN and SVGIG (reference sequence). Unmatched junction bases numbered 5, after V lost 5 bases and J lost 7 bases. There are 13 residues in the CDR3. CDR3 region: CAWAGQRNSPLHF. CDR3 in DNA: TGTGCCTGGGCGGGACAGAGGAATTCACCCCTCCACTTT.

This clone was counted between two and nine times. The chain is built from TRBV29-1 and TRBJ1-3; D is uncertain. This CDR3 is built from 13 residues. V lost 2 bases, J lost 5 bases, and 10 bases lay in between. Germline CDR1 SQVTM, CDR2 ANQGSEA. In DNA, the CDR3 is TGCAGCGTTGAACCTGGAGATCGAAACACCATATATTTT. Amino acids: CSVEPGDRNTIYF.

This rearrangement joins TRBV4-2 to TRBJ2-7; possible D gene TRBD1, 5 bases. The CDR3 has 15 residues. Looked up from germline, CDR1 is LGHNA and CDR2 is YNFKEQ. V was clipped by 4 bases and J by 3 bases, with 16 bases between them. The CDR3 loop is CASSPDRTYYYEQYF. The CDR3 DNA sequence: TGTGCCAGCAGCCCCGACCGGACATACTACTACGAGCAGTACTTC.

The rearrangement links TRBV4-1 to TRBJ2-2; 7 bases line up with TRBD2. J lost 4 bases, V lost 5 bases, and 16 bases had no gene match. Germline V gives CDR1 MGHRA, CDR2 YSYEKL. This CDR3 spans 18 amino acids. CDR3 coding DNA: TGCGCCAGCAGCAGTCGCGGTGCGGGGAGGGTCGGCACCGGGGAGCTGTTTTTT. This encodes CASSSRGAGRVGTGELFF.

The genes are TRBV18 and TRBJ2-5; a weak D match, TRBD1 (5 bases). The length of the CDR3 is 13 residues. The V gene's germline CDR1 is KGHSH and CDR2 LQKENI. Trimming cost V 3 bases and J 4 bases, with 9 bases left between them. This chain's CDR3 is CASSPRVSETQYF. In DNA form, the CDR3 reads TGTGCCAGCTCACCCAGGGTGTCAGAGACCCAGTACTTC.

This chain links TRBV5-6 with TRBJ1-2; a possible D gene is TRBD1 (6 bases). Germline V gene data show CDR1 as SGHDT and CDR2 as YYEEEE. V lost 1 base, J lost 3 bases, and 7 bases lay in between. The CDR3 is made up of 13 amino acids. Here the CDR3 reads CASSLNRDYGYTF. The CDR3 DNA reads as TGTGCCAGCAGCTTGAACAGGGACTATGGCTACACCTTC.

This chain uses TRBV10-1 with TRBJ2-1; a weak D match, TRBD2 (6 bases). The CDR3 is 15 residues long. The germline V and J ends were trimmed by 4 bases and 9 bases, with 19 bases remaining between them. CDR1 and CDR2 (germline): WNHNN, SYGVQD (reference sequence). The CDR3 DNA reads as TGCGCCAGCAGTGCCCCTGAGGGAGGACGGAGTGAGCAGTTCTTC. It yields the protein CASSAPEGGRSEQFF.

This clone was seen only once. J is TRBJ1-5 and V is TRBV6-5; 7 bases match TRBD1. The ends lost 6 bases at V and 7 bases at J; junction bases unmatched: 9. Germline values: CDR1 MNHEY, CDR2 SVGAGI. The length of the CDR3 is 14 residues. The CDR3: CASRLQGLGQPQHF. CDR3 nucleotides: TGTGCCAGCAGGTTACAGGGGTTAGGGCAGCCCCAGCATTTT.

The chain couples TRBV7-8 to TRBJ2-7; D is ambiguous. Trimming stripped 1 base from V and 0 bases from J, with 10 bases between. This CDR3 has 15 amino acids. CDR1 and CDR2 from the germline V gene are SGHVS and FQNEAQ. The CDR3 DNA sequence: TGTGCCAGCAGCTTAGTACTGGTTAGCTCCTACGAGCAGTACTTC. This encodes CASSLVLVSSYEQYF.

The chain carries TRBV27 and TRBJ2-6; the match to TRBD1 covers 10 bases. The CDR3 runs 18 residues. V lost 7 bases, J lost 0 bases, and 9 bases stayed unmatched. Germline V gives CDR1 MNHEY, CDR2 SMNVEV (reference sequence). CDR3 loop: CASTQTGGAPSGANVLTF. The DNA for the CDR3 is TGTGCCAGCACCCAGACAGGGGGCGCACCCTCTGGGGCCAACGTCCTGACTTTC. Variable domain in full (rest from reference TRBV27 and TRBJ2-6): EAQVTQNPRYLITVTGKKLTVTCSQNMNHEYMSWYRQDPGLGLRQIYYSMNVEVTDKGDVPEGYKVSRKEKRNFPLILESPSPNQTSLYFCASTQTGGAPSGANVLTFGAGSRLTVL.

The gene calls are TRBV30 and TRBJ1-4; D is perhaps TRBD1 (6 bases). Germline CDR1 and CDR2: GTSNPN and SVGIG (reference sequence). Deletions cut 0 bases from V and 8 bases from J, with 13 bases between. The CDR3 spans 14 residues. This CDR3 is CAWSVMAGDEKLFF. The CDR3 DNA reads as TGTGCCTGGAGTGTAATGGCAGGGGACGAAAAACTGTTTTTT.

The chain recombines TRBV9 with TRBJ1-6; 10 bases line up with TRBD1. Germline CDR1 and CDR2: SGDLS and YYNGEE. J was trimmed by 7 bases and V by 4 bases; bases with no gene match: 5. The CDR3 totals 15 residues. The CDR3 reads CASSFAGQGNSPLHF. The CDR3 DNA is TGTGCCAGCAGCTTCGCGGGACAGGGGAATTCACCCCTCCACTTT.

The rearrangement joins TRBV3-1 (or the pseudogene TRBV3-2) to TRBJ1-5; tentatively, D is TRBD1 (5 bases). The CDR3 runs 14 residues. Germline V gives CDR1 LGHDT, CDR2 YNNKEL (reference sequence). The germline V and J ends were trimmed by 4 bases and 3 bases, with 10 bases remaining between them. This chain's CDR3 is CASSPRQYNQPQHF. DNA of the CDR3: TGTGCCAGCAGCCCGAGACAGTACAATCAGCCCCAGCATTTT.

The genes are TRBV12-5 and TRBJ2-5; D perhaps matches TRBD1 (6 bases). Germline V lookup: CDR1 LGHNT, CDR2 FRNRAP. V was trimmed by 6 bases and J by 1 base, leaving 12 bases between them. The CDR3 covers 14 residues. In nucleotides, the CDR3 is TGTGCTAGTGGAGAACAGGGAACCCAAGAGACCCAGTACTTC. Translation gives CASGEQGTQETQYF.

The chain combines TRBV28 with TRBJ1-1; 7 bases are shared with TRBD1. The germline V gene has CDR1 MDHEN and CDR2 SYDVKM. The CDR3 runs to 16 residues. Losses at the gene ends were 5 bases for V and 11 bases for J; bases not matched to a gene: 20. CDR3 sequence (DNA): TGTGCCAGCAGTCCCCCCGGGACAGTGGGGGTAATATCGGCTTTCTTT. This gives the protein CASSPPGTVGVISAFF.

The gene calls are TRBV18 and TRBJ1-1; tentative D call: TRBD1 (6 bases). Trimming took 3 bases from V and 4 from J, leaving 15 bases between them. The CDR3 has 15 residues. Germline CDR1 is KGHSH and CDR2 is LQKENI. The CDR3 here is CASSPSGVSGTEAFF. The CDR3 bases are TGTGCCAGCTCACCGTCAGGGGTTAGTGGCACTGAAGCTTTCTTT.

The rearrangement links TRBV19 to TRBJ1-5; TRBD1 matches 9 bases. Germline V gives CDR1 LNHDA, CDR2 SQIVND (reference sequence). The junction had 5 bases not matched to a gene; V was cut back by 5 bases and J by 6 bases. This CDR3 contains 14 residues. The CDR3 DNA reads as TGTGCCAGTAGTGGGGGGACAGGGCCTCAGCCCCAGCATTTT. Its protein product is CASSGGTGPQPQHF.

This chain joins TRBV11-3 and TRBJ1-1; D is undetermined. Trimming stripped 1 base from V and 0 bases from J, with 12 bases between. There are 16 residues in the CDR3. From germline, CDR1 is SGHNT and CDR2 YENEEA. CDR3 sequence reads: CASSLGESTLNTEAFF. The CDR3, as DNA: TGTGCCAGCAGCTTAGGCGAATCAACTTTGAACACTGAAGCTTTCTTT.

CDR3 region: CASSVGAQREVPYEQYF. CDR3 sequence (DNA): TGTGCCAGCAGCGTAGGGGCCCAGCGGGAGGTTCCCTACGAGCAGTACTTC. The V gene is TRBV9, the J gene TRBJ2-7; 9 bases align to TRBD2. Unmatched junction bases numbered 9, after V lost 0 bases and J lost 2 bases. Germline V gene data show CDR1 as SGDLS and CDR2 as YYNGEE. This CDR3 is 17 amino acids long.

The chain couples TRBV27 to TRBJ2-3; 10 bases map to TRBD2. The trim removed 6 bases at V and 4 bases at J, leaving 13 bases unmatched. Germline CDR1 reads MNHEY; CDR2 reads SMNVEV (reference sequence). The CDR3 loop spans 17 amino acids. CDR3 amino acids: CASSPGSGRAVADTQYF. The CDR3, as DNA: TGTGCCAGCAGCCCTGGGAGCGGGAGGGCCGTGGCAGATACGCAGTATTTT.

The rearrangement uses TRBV4-1 and TRBJ1-1; maybe TRBD1 (6 bases). The CDR3 length is 14 residues. V was cut by 1 base and J by 4 bases, with 10 bases left in between. In germline, CDR1 is MGHRA, CDR2 YSYEKL. The CDR3 loop is CASSQVSQGTEAFF. The CDR3 DNA follows: TGCGCCAGCAGCCAAGTGTCACAGGGCACTGAAGCTTTCTTT.

The chain combines TRBV5-1 with TRBJ2-2; no reliable D call. Germline CDR1 SGHRS, CDR2 YFSETQ. The CDR3 has 14 amino acids. Trimming cost V 7 bases and J 0 bases, with 10 bases left between them. CDR3 nucleotides: TGCGCCAGCGATCTAAACCCGAACACCGGGGAGCTGTTTTTT. Protein sequence: CASDLNPNTGELFF.

V is TRBV9 and J is TRBJ2-5, with 9 bases fitting TRBD1. The trim removed 4 bases at V and 2 bases at J, leaving 6 bases unmatched. Germline V gene lookup returns CDR1 SGDLS and CDR2 YYNGEE. This CDR3 has 15 amino acids. CDR3 loop: CASSPYGQGQETQYF. Here the CDR3 DNA reads TGTGCCAGCAGCCCCTACGGACAGGGGCAAGAGACCCAGTACTTC.

The chain is built from TRBV5-1 and TRBJ1-2; tentative D call: TRBD1 (5 bases). Trimming shortened V by 4 bases and J by 0 bases, and 10 bases separated the two germline ends. The CDR3 loop spans 14 amino acids. Germline V CDR1 and CDR2: SGHRS, YFSETQ. This chain's CDR3 is CASSLEGANYGYTF. CDR3 nucleotides: TGCGCCAGCAGCCTGGAAGGGGCTAACTATGGCTACACCTTC.

This clone showed up just a few times. The chain links TRBV10-1 to TRBJ2-2; D uncertain. The CDR3 consists of 12 residues. V was pared by 5 bases and J by 2 bases, with 3 bases between. Germline V gene data show CDR1 as WNHNN and CDR2 as SYGVQD (reference sequence). The CDR3 reads CASSLNTGELFF. In DNA form, the CDR3 reads TGCGCCAGCAGTTTAAACACCGGGGAGCTGTTTTTT.

This clone was observed a single time. V usage is TRBV27 and J usage is TRBJ2-7; 12 bases match TRBD2. V trimming: 5 bases; J trimming: 9 bases; junction bases outside the gene matches: 14. The CDR3 loop spans 16 amino acids. Germline CDR1 MNHEY, CDR2 SMNVEV (reference sequence). The CDR3 sequence: CASSPGTSGRYAPQYF. The CDR3 DNA is TGTGCCAGCAGTCCCGGGACTAGCGGGCGTTACGCCCCGCAGTACTTC.

The chain recombines TRBV30 with TRBJ1-6; no clear D. This CDR3 contains 16 residues. Between the trimmed V and J ends, which lost 1 base and 0 bases, there was a span of 10 bases. From germline, CDR1 is GTSNPN and CDR2 SVGIG (reference sequence). The CDR3, as DNA: TGTGCCTGGAGTGCGCCCCGGGGCTCCTATAATTCACCCCTCCACTTT. Residues: CAWSAPRGSYNSPLHF. Full variable domain (remainder filled in from reference TRBV30 and TRBJ1-6): SQTIHQWPATLVQPVGSPLSLECTVEGTSNPNLYWYRQAAGRGLQLLFYSVGIGQISSEVPQNLSASRPQDRQFILSSKKLLLSDSGFYLCAWSAPRGSYNSPLHFGNGTRLTVT.